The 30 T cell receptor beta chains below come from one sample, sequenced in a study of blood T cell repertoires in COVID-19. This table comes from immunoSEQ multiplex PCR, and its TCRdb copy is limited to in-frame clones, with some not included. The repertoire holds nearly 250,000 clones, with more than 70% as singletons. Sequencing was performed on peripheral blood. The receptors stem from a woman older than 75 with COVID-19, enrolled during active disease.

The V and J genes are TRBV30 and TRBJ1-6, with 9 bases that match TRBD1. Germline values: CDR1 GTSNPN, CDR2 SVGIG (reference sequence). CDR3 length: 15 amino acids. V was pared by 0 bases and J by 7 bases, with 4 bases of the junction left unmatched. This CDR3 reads CAWSVGGTGNSPLHF. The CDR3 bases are TGTGCCTGGAGTGTGGGTGGGACAGGGAATTCACCCCTCCACTTT. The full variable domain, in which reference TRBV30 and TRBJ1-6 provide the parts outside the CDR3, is SQTIHQWPATLVQPVGSPLSLECTVEGTSNPNLYWYRQAAGRGLQLLFYSVGIGQISSEVPQNLSASRPQDRQFILSSKKLLLSDSGFYLCAWSVGGTGNSPLHFGNGTRLTVT.

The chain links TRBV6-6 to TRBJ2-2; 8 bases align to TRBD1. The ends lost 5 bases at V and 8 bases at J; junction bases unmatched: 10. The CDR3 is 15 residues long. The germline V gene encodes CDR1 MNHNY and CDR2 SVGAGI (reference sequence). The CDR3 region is CASSPSGGQLGELFF. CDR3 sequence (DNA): TGTGCCAGCAGTCCATCAGGGGGCCAGTTAGGGGAGCTGTTTTTT.

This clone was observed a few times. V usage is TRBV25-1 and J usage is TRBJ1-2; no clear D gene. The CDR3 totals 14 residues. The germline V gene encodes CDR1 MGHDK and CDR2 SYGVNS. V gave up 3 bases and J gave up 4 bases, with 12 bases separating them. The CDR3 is CASSDLRQAYGYTF. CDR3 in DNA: TGTGCCAGCAGTGACCTCCGCCAGGCCTATGGCTACACCTTC.

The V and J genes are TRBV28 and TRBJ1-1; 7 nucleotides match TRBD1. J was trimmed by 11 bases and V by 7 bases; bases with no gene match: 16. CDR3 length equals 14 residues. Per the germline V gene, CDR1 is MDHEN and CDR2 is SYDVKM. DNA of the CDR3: TGTGCCAGCATTCCAAGGACAGGAACGGCCGTGGCTTTCTTT. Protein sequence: CASIPRTGTAVAFF.

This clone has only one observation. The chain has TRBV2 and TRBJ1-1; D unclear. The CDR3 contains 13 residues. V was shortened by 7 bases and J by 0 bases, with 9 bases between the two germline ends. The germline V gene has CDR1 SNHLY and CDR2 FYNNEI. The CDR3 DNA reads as TGTGCCAGCAAGGCAACTATGAACACTGAAGCTTTCTTT. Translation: CASKATMNTEAFF.

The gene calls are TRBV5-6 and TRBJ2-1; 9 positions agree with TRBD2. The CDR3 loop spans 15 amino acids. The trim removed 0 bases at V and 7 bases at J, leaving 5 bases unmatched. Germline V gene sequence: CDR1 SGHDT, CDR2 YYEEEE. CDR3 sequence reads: CASSLDAGGRNEQFF. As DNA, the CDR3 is TGTGCCAGCAGCTTGGACGCGGGGGGGCGGAATGAGCAGTTCTTC.

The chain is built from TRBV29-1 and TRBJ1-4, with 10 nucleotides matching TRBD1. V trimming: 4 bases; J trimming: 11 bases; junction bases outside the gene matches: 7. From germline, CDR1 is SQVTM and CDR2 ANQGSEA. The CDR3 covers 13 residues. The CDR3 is CSVVATGGRKLFF. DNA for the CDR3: TGCAGCGTTGTTGCGACAGGGGGCAGGAAACTGTTTTTT. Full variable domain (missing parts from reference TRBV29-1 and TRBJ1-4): SAVISQKPSRDICQRGTSLTIQCQVDSQVTMMFWYRQQPGQSLTLIATANQGSEATYESGFVIDKFPISRPNLTFSTLTVSNMSPEDSSIYLCSVVATGGRKLFFGSGTQLSVL.

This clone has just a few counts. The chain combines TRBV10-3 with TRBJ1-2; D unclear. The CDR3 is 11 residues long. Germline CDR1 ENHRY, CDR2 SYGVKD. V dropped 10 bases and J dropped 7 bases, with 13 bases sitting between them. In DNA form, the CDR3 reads TGTGCCACCGAGGGTTATAGTGGCTACACCTTC. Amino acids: CATEGYSGYTF.

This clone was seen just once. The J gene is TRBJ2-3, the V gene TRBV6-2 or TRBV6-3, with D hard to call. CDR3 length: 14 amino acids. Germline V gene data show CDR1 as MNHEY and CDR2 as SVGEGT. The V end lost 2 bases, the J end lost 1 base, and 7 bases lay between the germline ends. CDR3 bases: TGTGCCAGCAGTTACGGCCAACGCACAGATACGCAGTATTTT. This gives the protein CASSYGQRTDTQYF.

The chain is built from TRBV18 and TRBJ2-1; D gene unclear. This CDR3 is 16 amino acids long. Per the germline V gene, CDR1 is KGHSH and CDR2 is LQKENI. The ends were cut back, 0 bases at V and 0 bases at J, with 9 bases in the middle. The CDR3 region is CASSPPGPSSYNEQFF. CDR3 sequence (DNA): TGTGCCAGCTCACCACCGGGCCCGAGCTCCTACAATGAGCAGTTCTTC.

CDR3: CASSPNPGNTIYF. The CDR3, as DNA: TGTGCCAGCAGCCCTAATCCGGGAAACACCATATATTTT. This rearrangement joins TRBV9 to TRBJ1-3; D not resolved. Looked up from germline, CDR1 is SGDLS and CDR2 is YYNGEE. With 4 bases removed from V and 4 bases from J, the gap between germline ends came to 9 bases. CDR3 length: 13 residues.

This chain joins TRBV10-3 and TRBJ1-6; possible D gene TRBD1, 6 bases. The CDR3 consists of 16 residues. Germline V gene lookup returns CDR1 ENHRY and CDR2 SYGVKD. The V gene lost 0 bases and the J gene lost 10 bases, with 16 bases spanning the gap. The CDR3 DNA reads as TGTGCCATCAGTGAGTCGACTCAGGGCAGGGGATCACCCCTCCACTTT. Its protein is CAISESTQGRGSPLHF.

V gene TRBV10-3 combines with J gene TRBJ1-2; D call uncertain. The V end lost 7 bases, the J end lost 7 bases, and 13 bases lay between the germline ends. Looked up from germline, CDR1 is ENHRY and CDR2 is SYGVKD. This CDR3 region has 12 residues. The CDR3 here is CAINEGSGGYTF. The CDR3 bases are TGTGCCATCAACGAGGGTTCAGGTGGCTACACCTTC.

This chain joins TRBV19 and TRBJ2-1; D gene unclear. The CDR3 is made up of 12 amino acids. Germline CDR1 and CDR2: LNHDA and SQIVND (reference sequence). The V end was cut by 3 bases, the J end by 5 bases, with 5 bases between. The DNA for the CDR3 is TGTGCCAGTAGTATCTATCACAATGAGCAGTTCTTC. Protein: CASSIYHNEQFF.

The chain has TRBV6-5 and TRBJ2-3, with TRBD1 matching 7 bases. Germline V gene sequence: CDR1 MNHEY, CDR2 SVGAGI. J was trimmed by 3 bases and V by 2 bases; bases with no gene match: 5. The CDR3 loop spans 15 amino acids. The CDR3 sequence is CASSYLDRVTDTQYF. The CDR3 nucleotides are TGTGCCAGCAGTTACCTCGACAGGGTGACAGATACGCAGTATTTT.

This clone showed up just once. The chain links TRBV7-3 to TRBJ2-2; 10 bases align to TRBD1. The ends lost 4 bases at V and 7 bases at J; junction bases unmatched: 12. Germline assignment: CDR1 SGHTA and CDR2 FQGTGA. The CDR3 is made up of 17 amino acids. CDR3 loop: CASSSPTDRGQGGELFF. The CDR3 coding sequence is TGTGCCAGCAGCTCCCCCACTGACAGGGGGCAAGGCGGGGAGCTGTTTTTT. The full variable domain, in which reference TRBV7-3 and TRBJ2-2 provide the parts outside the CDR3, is GAGVSQTPSNKVTEKGKYVELRCDPISGHTALYWYRQSLGQGPEFLIYFQGTGAADDSGLPNDRFFAVRPEGSVSTLKIQRTERGDSAVYLCASSSPTDRGQGGELFFGEGSRLTVL.

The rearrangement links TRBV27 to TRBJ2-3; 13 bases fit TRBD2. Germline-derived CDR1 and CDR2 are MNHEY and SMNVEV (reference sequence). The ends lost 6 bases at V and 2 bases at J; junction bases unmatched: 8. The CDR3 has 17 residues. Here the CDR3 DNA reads TGTGCCAGCAGGCCTCCGGGACTAGCGGGGAACACAGATACGCAGTATTTT. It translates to CASRPPGLAGNTDTQYF.

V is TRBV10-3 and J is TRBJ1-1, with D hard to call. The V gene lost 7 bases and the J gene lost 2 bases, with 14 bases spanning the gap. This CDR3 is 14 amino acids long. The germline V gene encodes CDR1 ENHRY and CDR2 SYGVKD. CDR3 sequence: CAITSGLSNTEAFF. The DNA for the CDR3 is TGTGCCATCACCTCCGGACTTTCTAACACTGAAGCTTTCTTT.

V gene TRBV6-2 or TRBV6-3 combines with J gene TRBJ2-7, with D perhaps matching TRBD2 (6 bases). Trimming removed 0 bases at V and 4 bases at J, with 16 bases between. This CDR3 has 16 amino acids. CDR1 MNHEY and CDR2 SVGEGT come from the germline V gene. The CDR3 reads CASSYSTGYGGYEQYF. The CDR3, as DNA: TGTGCCAGCAGTTACTCTACGGGGTACGGGGGATACGAGCAGTACTTC.

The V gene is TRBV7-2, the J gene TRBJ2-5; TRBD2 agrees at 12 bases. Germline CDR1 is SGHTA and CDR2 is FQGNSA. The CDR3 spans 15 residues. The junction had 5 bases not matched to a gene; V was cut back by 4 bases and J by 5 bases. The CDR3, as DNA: TGTGCCAGCAGCTCGTCGCTAGCGGGGGGGGAGACCCAGTACTTC. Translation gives CASSSSLAGGETQYF. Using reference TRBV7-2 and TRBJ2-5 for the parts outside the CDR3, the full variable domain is GAGVSQSPSNKVTEKGKDVELRCDPISGHTALYWYRQSLGQGLEFLIYFQGNSAPDKSGLPSDRFSAERTGGSVSTLTIQRTQQEDSAVYLCASSSSLAGGETQYFGPGTRLLVL.

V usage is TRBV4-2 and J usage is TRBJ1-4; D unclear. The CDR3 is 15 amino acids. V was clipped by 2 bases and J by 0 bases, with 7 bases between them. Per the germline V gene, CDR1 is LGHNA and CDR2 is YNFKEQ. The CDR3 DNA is TGTGCCAGCAGCCAACAGGCTGCAACTAATGAAAAACTGTTTTTT. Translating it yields CASSQQAATNEKLFF.

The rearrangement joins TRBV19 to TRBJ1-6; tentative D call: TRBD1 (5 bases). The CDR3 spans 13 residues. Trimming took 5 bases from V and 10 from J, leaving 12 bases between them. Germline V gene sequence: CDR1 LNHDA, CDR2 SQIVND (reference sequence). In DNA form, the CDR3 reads TGTGCCAGTAGTGCAGGGCTGGGATCACCCCTCCACTTT. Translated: CASSAGLGSPLHF.

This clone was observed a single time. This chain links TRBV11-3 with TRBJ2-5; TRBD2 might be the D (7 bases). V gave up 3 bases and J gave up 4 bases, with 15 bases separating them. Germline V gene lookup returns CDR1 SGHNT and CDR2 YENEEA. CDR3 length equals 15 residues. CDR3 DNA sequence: TGTGCCAGCAGCTTGAGTGGGGGGGCCCGAGAGACCCAGTACTTC. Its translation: CASSLSGGARETQYF.

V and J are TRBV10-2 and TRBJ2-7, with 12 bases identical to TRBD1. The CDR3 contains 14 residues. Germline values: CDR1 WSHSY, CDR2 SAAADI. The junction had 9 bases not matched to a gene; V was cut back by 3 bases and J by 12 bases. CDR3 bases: TGCGCCAGCAGTGATGGGACAGGGGGCGGGTTTGGGTACTTC. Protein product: CASSDGTGGGFGYF.

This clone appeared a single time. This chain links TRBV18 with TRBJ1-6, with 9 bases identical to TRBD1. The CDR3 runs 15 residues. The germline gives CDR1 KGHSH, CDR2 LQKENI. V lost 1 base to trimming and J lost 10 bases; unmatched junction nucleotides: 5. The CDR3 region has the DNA TGTGCCAGCTCACCACGGCGGGACAGGGAGTCACCCCTCCACTTT. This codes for CASSPRRDRESPLHF. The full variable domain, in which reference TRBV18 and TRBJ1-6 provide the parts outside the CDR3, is NAGVMQNPRHLVRRRGQEARLRCSPMKGHSHVYWYRQLPEEGLKFMVYLQKENIIDESGMPKERFSAEFPKEGPSILRIQQVVRGDSAAYFCASSPRRDRESPLHFGNGTRLTVT.

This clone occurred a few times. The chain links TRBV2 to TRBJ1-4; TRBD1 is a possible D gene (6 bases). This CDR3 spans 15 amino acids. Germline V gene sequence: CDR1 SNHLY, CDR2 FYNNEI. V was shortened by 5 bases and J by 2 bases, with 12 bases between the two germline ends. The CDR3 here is CASSPFGQTNEKLFF. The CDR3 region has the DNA TGTGCCAGCAGTCCCTTCGGACAGACTAATGAAAAACTGTTTTTT.

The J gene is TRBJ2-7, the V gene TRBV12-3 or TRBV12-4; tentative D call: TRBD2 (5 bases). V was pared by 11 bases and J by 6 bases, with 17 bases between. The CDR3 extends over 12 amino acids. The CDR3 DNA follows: TGTGCCTCCGGGGATGGGTTCACCGAGCAGTACTTC. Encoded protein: CASGDGFTEQYF.

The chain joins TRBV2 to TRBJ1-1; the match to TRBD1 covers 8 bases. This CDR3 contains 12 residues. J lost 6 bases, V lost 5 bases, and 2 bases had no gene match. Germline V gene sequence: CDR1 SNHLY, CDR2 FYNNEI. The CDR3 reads CASSRDRPEAFF. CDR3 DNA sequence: TGTGCCAGCAGTCGGGACAGGCCTGAAGCTTTCTTT.

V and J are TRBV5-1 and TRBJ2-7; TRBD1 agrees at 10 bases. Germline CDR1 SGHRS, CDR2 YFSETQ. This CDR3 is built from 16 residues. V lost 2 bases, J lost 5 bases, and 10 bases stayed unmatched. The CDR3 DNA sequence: TGCGCCAGCAGCTTCGGGACAGGGGCAGGGAGTAACGAGCAGTACGTC. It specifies CASSFGTGAGSNEQYV.

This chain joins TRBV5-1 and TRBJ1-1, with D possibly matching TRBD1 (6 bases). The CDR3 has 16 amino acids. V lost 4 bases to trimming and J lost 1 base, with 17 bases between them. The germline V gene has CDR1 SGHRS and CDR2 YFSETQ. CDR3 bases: TGCGCCAGCAGCCTACCTACAGGGATGGGGAACACTGAAGCTTTCTTT. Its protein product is CASSLPTGMGNTEAFF.